The 16 T cell receptor beta chains given below trace back to one sample, sequenced in a study of blood T cell repertoires in COVID-19. The assay was immunoSEQ multiplex PCR, and TCRdb's table has in-frame clones only and misses some. The sample shows 99,000 or so clones, around 81% of them seen only once. Sequenced sample: peripheral blood. These receptor sequences come from a woman between 65 and 79 years old with acute or convalescent COVID-19.

The sample holds one count of this clone. The gene calls are TRBV7-6 and TRBJ1-3; no firm D call. In germline, CDR1 is SGHVS, CDR2 FNYEAQ. The CDR3 consists of 13 residues. The germline V and J ends were trimmed by 3 bases and 4 bases, with 7 bases remaining between them. CDR3: CASSFGPGNTIYF. CDR3 bases: TGTGCCAGCAGCTTTGGGCCGGGAAACACCATATATTTT. Full variable domain (remainder filled in from reference TRBV7-6 and TRBJ1-3): GAGVSQSPRYKVTKRGQDVALRCDPISGHVSLYWYRQALGQGPEFLTYFNYEAQQDKSGLPNDRFSAERPEGSISTLTIQRTEQRDSAMYRCASSFGPGNTIYFGEGSWLTVV.

This chain joins TRBV27 and TRBJ1-2; D unresolved. The CDR3 runs 13 residues. Germline assignment: CDR1 MNHEY and CDR2 SMNVEV (reference sequence). V lost 6 bases and J 7 bases, leaving 15 bases between the germline ends. CDR3 nucleotide sequence: TGTGCCAGCAGGAGAAGGGAGGCCGGTGGCTACACCTTC. Its translation: CASRRREAGGYTF.

This clone came up once. The chain carries TRBV9 and TRBJ1-3; D is unresolved. V was clipped by 0 bases and J by 7 bases, with 8 bases between them. The CDR3 has 13 residues. Germline V gives CDR1 SGDLS, CDR2 YYNGEE. CDR3 sequence reads: CASSVVGRNTIYF. CDR3 DNA: TGTGCCAGCAGCGTAGTGGGCAGGAACACCATATATTTT.

The chain combines TRBV28 with TRBJ2-4, with 13 bases that match TRBD2. Germline trimming cut 3 bases from V and 0 bases from J; bases unmatched to any gene: 8. Germline CDR1 reads MDHEN; CDR2 reads SYDVKM. The CDR3 is 19 amino acids. CDR3 coding DNA: TGTGCCAGCAGTTTGAGGGGGACTAGCGGGAACCAAGCCAAAAACATTCAGTACTTC. As protein: CASSLRGTSGNQAKNIQYF.

This clone has just a few counts. The chain employs TRBV29-1 and TRBJ2-7; 7 bases are shared with TRBD1. The CDR3 consists of 12 residues. J lost 5 bases, V lost 4 bases, and 5 bases had no gene match. Per the germline V gene, CDR1 is SQVTM and CDR2 is ANQGSEA. CDR3 sequence: CSVAPTGNEQYF. CDR3 coding DNA: TGCAGCGTTGCCCCGACAGGGAACGAGCAGTACTTC.

V gene TRBV7-7 combines with J gene TRBJ2-6; no clear D. Germline values: CDR1 SSHAT, CDR2 FNYEAQ (reference sequence). Trimming shortened V by 5 bases and J by 0 bases, and 8 bases separated the two germline ends. The CDR3 sequence is 15 residues long. Here the CDR3 reads CASSPGISGANVLTF. The DNA for the CDR3 is TGTGCCAGCAGCCCGGGTATCTCTGGGGCCAACGTCCTGACTTTC.

Worth noting for this clone: One junction end disagrees with the germline gene, perhaps due to a read error. The chain uses TRBV7-7 and TRBJ2-1, with a tentative D call TRBD2 (5 bases). This CDR3 comprises 14 residues. Germline CDR1 is SSHAT and CDR2 is FNYEAQ (reference sequence). CDR3 coding DNA: TGTGCTAGCAGCTTAGGAGGTCTAGGCGGTGAGCAGTTCTTC. Translation gives CASSLGGLGGEQFF.

The chain carries TRBV5-1 and TRBJ2-1; 9 bases agree with TRBD2. With V trimmed by 6 bases and J by 9 bases, 13 bases remained unmatched. The CDR3 is 15 residues long. Germline V gives CDR1 SGHRS, CDR2 YFSETQ. This CDR3 reads CASNSGGGAISEQFF. Written as DNA, the CDR3 is TGCGCCAGCAACTCGGGCGGGGGGGCCATCAGTGAGCAGTTCTTC.

V is TRBV2 and J is TRBJ1-1; D gene uncertain. Germline CDR1 reads SNHLY; CDR2 reads FYNNEI. V was pared by 3 bases and J by 0 bases, with 14 bases between. The CDR3 extends over 16 amino acids. In DNA, the CDR3 is TGTGCCAGCAGTGACCCCCCAGGCCGAATGAACACTGAAGCTTTCTTT. Protein: CASSDPPGRMNTEAFF.

This sequence joins TRBV29-1 and TRBJ2-3; D uncertain. This CDR3 comprises 13 residues. Trimming removed 4 bases at V and 2 bases at J, with 10 bases between. Per the germline V gene, CDR1 is SQVTM and CDR2 is ANQGSEA. The CDR3 region is CSVVPGFTDTQYF. Here the CDR3 DNA reads TGCAGCGTTGTGCCAGGCTTCACAGATACGCAGTATTTT.

V gene TRBV14 combines with J gene TRBJ2-2; tentative D call: TRBD2 (6 bases). The V gene's germline CDR1 is SGHDN and CDR2 FVKESK. The CDR3 loop spans 15 amino acids. The ends were cut back, 5 bases at V and 3 bases at J, with 13 bases in the middle. The CDR3 nucleotides are TGTGCCAGCAGCGGTAGCGGAGGTTACACCGGGGAGCTGTTTTTT. Protein: CASSGSGGYTGELFF.

The genes are TRBV28 and TRBJ1-5; D is possibly TRBD1 (6 bases). Between the trimmed V and J ends, which lost 5 bases and 0 bases, there was a span of 20 bases. CDR3 length equals 18 residues. CDR1 MDHEN and CDR2 SYDVKM come from the germline V gene. CDR3 sequence: CASSPSGRGGFSNQPQHF. The CDR3 region has the DNA TGTGCCAGCAGTCCCTCAGGACGGGGGGGCTTTAGCAATCAGCCCCAGCATTTT.

This chain joins TRBV5-6 and TRBJ1-2, with unresolved D. The germline V gene has CDR1 SGHDT and CDR2 YYEEEE. CDR3 length equals 13 residues. V shed 1 base and J shed 4 bases, with 8 bases lying between them. The CDR3 spells CASSLTGIYGYTF. In nucleotides, the CDR3 is TGTGCCAGCAGCTTGACGGGGATCTATGGCTACACCTTC.

The chain is built from TRBV4-1 and TRBJ2-1; 9 bases align to TRBD2. The ends lost 1 base at V and 5 bases at J; junction bases unmatched: 0. CDR1 is MGHRA and CDR2 is YSYEKL in the germline V gene. This CDR3 contains 14 residues. This CDR3 is CASSQGTSDNEQFF. The CDR3 coding sequence is TGCGCCAGCAGCCAAGGGACTAGCGACAATGAGCAGTTCTTC.

The chain joins TRBV5-6 to TRBJ1-5; no firm D call. V lost 1 base and J lost 5, with 10 bases in between. Germline-derived CDR1 and CDR2 are SGHDT and YYEEEE. This CDR3 has 14 residues. The DNA of the CDR3 is TGTGCCAGCAGCTTGCGGAGGGCGGATCAGCCCCAGCATTTT. It specifies CASSLRRADQPQHF. The full variable domain, with the rest looked up from reference TRBV5-6 and TRBJ1-5, is DAGVTQSPTHLIKTRGQQVTLRCSPKSGHDTVSWYQQALGQGPQFIFQYYEEEERQRGNFPDRFSGHQFPNYSSELNVNALLLGDSALYLCASSLRRADQPQHFGDGTRLSIL.

The chain uses TRBV14 and TRBJ1-2; D perhaps matches TRBD1 (6 bases). The V gene lost 0 bases and the J gene lost 8 bases, with 16 bases spanning the gap. This CDR3 region has 15 residues. Germline CDR1 SGHDN, CDR2 FVKESK. Here the CDR3 reads CASSQDTGHGSGYTF. DNA for the CDR3: TGTGCCAGCAGCCAAGATACGGGACATGGGAGCGGCTACACCTTC.